One sample yielded the 28 T cell receptor beta chains listed below, sequenced in a study of blood T cell repertoires in COVID-19. Profiled with immunoSEQ multiplex PCR; TCRdb holds only in-frame clones, not every one. Of approximately 28,000 clones in the sample, 85% to 95% were seen once. Sequenced: peripheral blood. The origin of the receptors is a woman aged 70-85 years with COVID-19, enrolled during active disease.

The chain joins TRBV7-8 to TRBJ2-1, with TRBD2 matching 8 bases. The germline V gene has CDR1 SGHVS and CDR2 FQNEAQ. This CDR3 has 17 residues. Unmatched junction bases numbered 17, after V lost 5 bases and J lost 8 bases. The CDR3 nucleotides read TGTGCCAGCAGCCCGTATTTAGCGGGACTAGGTGAGGATGAGCAGTTCTTC. Translating gives CASSPYLAGLGEDEQFF.

This chain connects TRBV2 to TRBJ2-3, with TRBD1 as a possible D gene (6 bases). This CDR3 is built from 17 residues. In germline, CDR1 is SNHLY, CDR2 FYNNEI. The ends were cut back, 6 bases at V and 1 base at J, with 20 bases in the middle. The CDR3 reads CASSEPNREFGTDTQYF. Here the CDR3 DNA reads TGTGCCAGCAGCGAACCGAACAGGGAGTTTGGCACAGATACGCAGTATTTT. The full variable domain, with the rest looked up from reference TRBV2 and TRBJ2-3, is EPEVTQTPSHQVTQMGQEVILRCVPISNHLYFYWYRQILGQKVEFLVSFYNNEISEKSEIFDDQFSVERPDGSNFTLKIRSTKLEDSAMYFCASSEPNREFGTDTQYFGPGTRLTVL.

This sequence joins TRBV6-6 and TRBJ2-4, with D unresolved. V lost 7 bases, J lost 0 bases, and 10 bases lay in between. This CDR3 region has 14 residues. Germline CDR1 MNHNY, CDR2 SVGAGI (reference sequence). The CDR3 DNA is TGTGCCAGCACCACAAATCTAGCCAAAAACATTCAGTACTTC. Its translation: CASTTNLAKNIQYF.

This rearrangement joins TRBV6-2 or TRBV6-3 to TRBJ2-7; D call uncertain. The CDR3 loop spans 16 amino acids. Germline V gives CDR1 MNHEY, CDR2 SVGEGT. V lost 4 bases to trimming and J lost 2 bases, with 18 bases between them. DNA for the CDR3: TGTGCCAGCAGTTCCCCCAAGGCGGAGAGCCCCTACGAGCAGTACTTC. It yields the protein CASSSPKAESPYEQYF.

This chain joins TRBV30 and TRBJ1-1; no firm D call. Germline V gene lookup returns CDR1 GTSNPN and CDR2 SVGIG (reference sequence). This CDR3 spans 13 amino acids. V shed 4 bases and J shed 4 bases, with 13 bases lying between them. In DNA, the CDR3 is TGTGCCTGGAATAGGCGGGGAGGCACTGAAGCTTTCTTT. This translates into CAWNRRGGTEAFF.

This rearrangement joins TRBV6-5 to TRBJ2-5; D is uncertain. The CDR3 covers 13 residues. Germline CDR1 is MNHEY and CDR2 is SVGAGI. Trimming removed 6 bases from V and 4 bases from J, with 12 bases in between. CDR3 amino acids: CASSLKPGETQYF. In nucleotides, the CDR3 is TGTGCCAGCAGCCTTAAACCGGGAGAGACCCAGTACTTC.

The chain joins TRBV28 to TRBJ2-7, with 7 bases aligning to TRBD2. The CDR3 length is 17 residues. Trimming removed 8 bases from V and 4 bases from J; junction bases left unmatched: 20. Germline V lookup: CDR1 MDHEN, CDR2 SYDVKM. In DNA form, the CDR3 reads TGTGCCAGCCCTTATCGTCGACTAGGCGGGAGCGGGTACGAGCAGTACTTC. Residues: CASPYRRLGGSGYEQYF.

DNA for the CDR3: TGTGCCAGCAGCCAAGGCCTCAGGGAAGGAAGCTATGGCTACACCTTC. Amino acids: CASSQGLREGSYGYTF. The V gene is TRBV14, the J gene TRBJ1-2, with D possibly being TRBD1 (5 bases). This CDR3 is 16 amino acids long. Germline CDR1 and CDR2: SGHDN and FVKESK. Trimming took off 1 base at V and 4 bases at J, with 16 bases between the two ends.

The chain combines TRBV27 with TRBJ2-1; 8 nucleotides line up with TRBD2. After removal of 6 bases from V and 8 bases from J, the junction contained 12 bases not matched to a gene. Germline CDR1 reads MNHEY; CDR2 reads SMNVEV (reference sequence). CDR3 length: 15 residues. Here the CDR3 reads CASRAGTRIFDEQFF. The CDR3 nucleotides read TGTGCCAGCAGAGCCGGGACTAGGATTTTCGATGAGCAGTTCTTC.

V is TRBV28 and J is TRBJ2-5; D not certain. Trimming pared 5 bases from V and 4 bases from J, leaving 11 bases between. Germline lookup yields CDR1 MDHEN and CDR2 SYDVKM. The length of the CDR3 is 13 residues. CDR3: CASSPLGRETQYF. The CDR3 coding sequence is TGTGCCAGCAGTCCCCTAGGTAGAGAGACCCAGTACTTC.

This sequence joins TRBV6-5 and TRBJ2-2, with D unresolved. Germline V gene lookup returns CDR1 MNHEY and CDR2 SVGAGI. This CDR3 is built from 14 residues. V was shortened by 8 bases and J by 4 bases, with 14 bases between the two germline ends. This chain's CDR3 is CASVLVRSTGELFF. Here the CDR3 DNA reads TGTGCCAGCGTCCTAGTCCGTTCCACCGGGGAGCTGTTTTTT.

The J gene is TRBJ2-7, the V gene TRBV4-1, with D tentatively TRBD1 (6 bases). Trimming took 3 bases from V and 2 from J, leaving 14 bases between them. Germline CDR1 and CDR2: MGHRA and YSYEKL. CDR3 length: 15 residues. The CDR3 spells CASSQVGGVAYEQYF. DNA of the CDR3: TGCGCCAGCAGCCAGGTAGGGGGAGTGGCCTACGAGCAGTACTTC.

The chain employs TRBV7-9 and TRBJ2-5; tentatively, D is TRBD1 (7 bases). The CDR3 loop spans 14 amino acids. The germline V gene has CDR1 SEHNR and CDR2 FQNEAQ (reference sequence). Trimming cost V 0 bases and J 5 bases, with 10 bases left between them. CDR3: CASSLAEGAETQYF. CDR3 bases: TGTGCCAGCAGCTTAGCGGAGGGGGCGGAGACCCAGTACTTC.

The J gene is TRBJ1-2, the V gene TRBV19, with 8 bases identical to TRBD1. The CDR3 is 13 amino acids. The V gene end was trimmed by 3 bases and the J gene end by 7 bases; junction bases not matched to a gene: 4. CDR1 is LNHDA, CDR2 SQIVND, per germline (reference sequence). This CDR3 is CASSIRDRPGYTF. CDR3 DNA sequence: TGTGCCAGTAGTATCCGGGACAGGCCTGGCTACACCTTC.

This chain uses TRBV5-5 with TRBJ1-1; maybe TRBD1 (6 bases). This CDR3 has 15 amino acids. Trimming took 2 bases from V and 1 from J, leaving 12 bases between them. Germline CDR1 SGHKS, CDR2 YYEKEE (reference sequence). This CDR3 reads CASSFQQGKNTEAFF. CDR3 sequence (DNA): TGTGCCAGCAGCTTTCAACAGGGCAAGAACACTGAAGCTTTCTTT.

This chain uses TRBV5-1 with TRBJ2-2, with 10 bases identical to TRBD1. CDR3 length equals 17 residues. The germline V gene has CDR1 SGHRS and CDR2 YFSETQ. Trimming removed 0 bases from V and 3 bases from J; junction bases left unmatched: 5. The CDR3 DNA reads TGCGCCAGCAGCTTGGCCCCCGGACAGGGGGACACCGGGGAGCTGTTTTTT. Translating it yields CASSLAPGQGDTGELFF.

V is TRBV19 and J is TRBJ1-5; 8 nucleotides match TRBD1. V lost 2 bases, J lost 5 bases, and 2 bases stayed unmatched. The CDR3 is 14 residues long. Looked up from germline, CDR1 is LNHDA and CDR2 is SQIVND (reference sequence). This CDR3 reads CASSISTGDQPQHF. DNA of the CDR3: TGTGCCAGTAGTATATCGACAGGGGATCAGCCCCAGCATTTT.

CDR3 protein: CASGDTGSTDTQYF. In DNA, the CDR3 is TGTGCCAGCGGAGACACAGGGAGCACAGATACGCAGTATTTT. The chain links TRBV9 to TRBJ2-3; a weak D match, TRBD1 (6 bases). Trimming left V 7 bases short and J 0 bases short, with 12 bases between. This CDR3 has 14 amino acids. CDR1 and CDR2 (germline): SGDLS, YYNGEE.

The chain joins TRBV7-2 to TRBJ1-4; the D gene is possibly TRBD1 (5 bases). Germline CDR1 SGHTA, CDR2 FQGNSA. Trimming stripped 1 base from V and 7 bases from J, with 13 bases between. The CDR3 is 15 residues long. The CDR3 DNA follows: TGTGCCAGCAGCTTAGATTCAGGGTACGGTGAAAAACTGTTTTTT. Protein product: CASSLDSGYGEKLFF.

This clone was seen only once. This chain connects TRBV24-1 to TRBJ1-2; TRBD1 matches 7 bases. J gave up 6 bases and V 3 bases, and 6 bases lay outside the gene matches. The CDR3 spans 14 residues. CDR1 and CDR2 from the germline V gene are KGHDR and SFDVKD. The CDR3 DNA sequence: TGTGCCACCAGTGATGTAGGGGGCTCTCATGGCTACACCTTC. This gives the protein CATSDVGGSHGYTF.

This clone was detected only once. V usage is TRBV28 and J usage is TRBJ1-5, with TRBD1 matching over 7 bases. The CDR3 has 13 residues. Germline V gives CDR1 MDHEN, CDR2 SYDVKM. Germline trimming cut 8 bases from V and 7 bases from J; bases unmatched to any gene: 8. CDR3 protein: CASHTGDVQPQHF. CDR3 sequence (DNA): TGTGCCAGCCACACAGGGGATGTACAGCCCCAGCATTTT. The full variable domain, completed using reference TRBV28 and TRBJ1-5, is DVKVTQSSRYLVKRTGEKVFLECVQDMDHENMFWYRQDPGLGLRLIYFSYDVKMKEKGDIPEGYSVSREKKERFSLILESASTNQTSMYLCASHTGDVQPQHFGDGTRLSIL.

In this sample, this clone turned up once. This chain connects TRBV19 to TRBJ1-5; no clear D gene. This CDR3 has 15 residues. CDR1 and CDR2 from the germline V gene are LNHDA and SQIVND (reference sequence). Trimming took off 6 bases at V and 1 base at J, with 13 bases between the two ends. For the CDR3, the DNA is TGTGCCAGTAGCCCGGGAGCTTCCAGCAATCAGCCCCAGCATTTT. It specifies CASSPGASSNQPQHF.

V usage is TRBV24-1 and J usage is TRBJ2-6; 10 bases match TRBD1. Germline V lookup: CDR1 KGHDR, CDR2 SFDVKD. CDR3 length equals 19 residues. The ends lost 6 bases at V and 0 bases at J; junction bases unmatched: 10. CDR3 DNA sequence: TGTGCCACCAGTCTTTCCGGGACAGGGGACTCCTCTGGGGCCAACGTCCTGACTTTC. This sequence encodes CATSLSGTGDSSGANVLTF.

The chain carries TRBV5-5 and TRBJ2-1, with 11 bases matching TRBD2. The germline gives CDR1 SGHKS, CDR2 YYEKEE (reference sequence). This CDR3 region has 17 residues. Trimming removed 2 bases from V and 3 bases from J; junction bases left unmatched: 7. CDR3 DNA sequence: TGTGCCAGCAGCTTTTATTCGCTAGCGGGAGGCTACAATGAGCAGTTCTTC. Residues: CASSFYSLAGGYNEQFF. The full variable domain, rest sourced from reference TRBV5-5 and TRBJ2-1, is DAGVTQSPTHLIKTRGQQVTLRCSPISGHKSVSWYQQVLGQGPQFIFQYYEKEERGRGNFPDRFSARQFPNYSSELNVNALLLGDSALYLCASSFYSLAGGYNEQFFGPGTRLTVL.

This chain joins TRBV7-3 and TRBJ1-1, with TRBD1 identical over 10 bases. CDR3 length: 17 residues. With 5 bases clipped from V and 0 bases from J, the junction kept 9 bases outside the gene matches. From germline, CDR1 is SGHTA and CDR2 FQGTGA. CDR3 in DNA: TGTGCCAGCAGCAAGAATCCGGGACAGGGGATGAACACTGAAGCTTTCTTT. Translation gives CASSKNPGQGMNTEAFF.

The chain joins TRBV5-1 to TRBJ1-5, with D hard to call. V lost 0 bases and J 4 bases, leaving 11 bases between the germline ends. CDR3 length: 15 residues. Germline-derived CDR1 and CDR2 are SGHRS and YFSETQ. The CDR3 DNA reads as TGCGCCAGCAGCTTGGACGGGATGGGGAATCAGCCCCAGCATTTT. It specifies CASSLDGMGNQPQHF.

The V and J genes are TRBV9 and TRBJ1-4; D is possibly TRBD1 (5 bases). The V end lost 0 bases, the J end lost 3 bases, and 12 bases lay between the germline ends. The CDR3 contains 16 residues. Germline V gene data show CDR1 as SGDLS and CDR2 as YYNGEE. The CDR3 spells CASSVGDRGANEKLFF. In nucleotides, the CDR3 is TGTGCCAGCAGCGTAGGAGACAGAGGAGCTAATGAAAAACTGTTTTTT.

The V gene is TRBV4-3, the J gene TRBJ1-1; tentatively, D is TRBD1 (6 bases). Germline V gene lookup returns CDR1 LGHNA and CDR2 YSLEER. Trimming pared 5 bases from V and 6 bases from J, leaving 19 bases between. The CDR3 spans 15 residues. CDR3 sequence: CASSDHREILAEAFF. CDR3 DNA sequence: TGCGCCAGCAGCGACCACAGGGAGATTTTGGCTGAAGCTTTCTTT.